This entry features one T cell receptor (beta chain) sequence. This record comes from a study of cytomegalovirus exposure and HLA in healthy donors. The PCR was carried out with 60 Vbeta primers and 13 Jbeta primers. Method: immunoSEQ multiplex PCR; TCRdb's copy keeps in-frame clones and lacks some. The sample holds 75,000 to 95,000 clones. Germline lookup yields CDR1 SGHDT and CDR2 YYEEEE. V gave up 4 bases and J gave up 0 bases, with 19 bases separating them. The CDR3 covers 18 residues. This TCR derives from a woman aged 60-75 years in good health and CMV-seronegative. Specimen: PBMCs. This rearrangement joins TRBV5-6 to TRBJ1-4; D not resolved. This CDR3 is CASSRNYISLSTNEKLFF. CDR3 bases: TGTGCCAGCAGCCGCAACTATATCAGCCTATCAACTAATGAAAAACTGTTTTTT.